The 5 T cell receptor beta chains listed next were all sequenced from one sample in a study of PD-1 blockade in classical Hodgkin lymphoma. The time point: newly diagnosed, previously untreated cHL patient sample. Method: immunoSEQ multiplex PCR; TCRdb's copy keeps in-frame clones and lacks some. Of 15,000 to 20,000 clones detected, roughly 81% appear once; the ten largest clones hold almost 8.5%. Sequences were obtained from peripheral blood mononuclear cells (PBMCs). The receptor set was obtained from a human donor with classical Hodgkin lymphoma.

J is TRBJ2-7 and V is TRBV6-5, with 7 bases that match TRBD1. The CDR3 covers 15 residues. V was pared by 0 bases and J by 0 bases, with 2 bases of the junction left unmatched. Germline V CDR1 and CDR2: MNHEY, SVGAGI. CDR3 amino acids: CASSYSGDSSYEQYF. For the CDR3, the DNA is TGTGCCAGCAGTTACTCGGGGGACAGCTCCTACGAGCAGTACTTC.

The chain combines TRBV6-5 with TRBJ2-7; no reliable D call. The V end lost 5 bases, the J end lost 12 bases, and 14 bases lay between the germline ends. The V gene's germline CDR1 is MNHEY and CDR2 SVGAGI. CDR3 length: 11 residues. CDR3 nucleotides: TGTGCCAGCAGTCAGTCCCGGGTGGGGTACTTC. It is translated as CASSQSRVGYF.

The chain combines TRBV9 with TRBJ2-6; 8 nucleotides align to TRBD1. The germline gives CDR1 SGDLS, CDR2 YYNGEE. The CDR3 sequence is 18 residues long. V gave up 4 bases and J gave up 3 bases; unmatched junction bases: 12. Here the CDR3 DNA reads TGTGCCAGCAGCCCACCACAGGGGGGCGACAGTGGGGCCAACGTCCTGACTTTC. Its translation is CASSPPQGGDSGANVLTF.

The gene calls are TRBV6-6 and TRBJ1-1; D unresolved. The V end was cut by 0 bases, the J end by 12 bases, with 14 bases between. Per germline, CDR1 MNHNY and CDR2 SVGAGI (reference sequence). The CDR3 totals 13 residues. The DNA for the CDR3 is TGTGCCAGCAGTTACTCGGCTATAGAACGGACTTTCTTT. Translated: CASSYSAIERTFF.

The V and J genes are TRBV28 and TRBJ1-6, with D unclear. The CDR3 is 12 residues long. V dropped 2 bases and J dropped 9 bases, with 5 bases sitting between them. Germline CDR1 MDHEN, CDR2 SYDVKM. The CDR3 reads CASSLNTSPLHF. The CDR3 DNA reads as TGTGCCAGCAGTTTAAACACTTCACCCCTCCACTTT. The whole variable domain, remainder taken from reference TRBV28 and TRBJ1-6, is DVKVTQSSRYLVKRTGEKVFLECVQDMDHENMFWYRQDPGLGLRLIYFSYDVKMKEKGDIPEGYSVSREKKERFSLILESASTNQTSMYLCASSLNTSPLHFGNGTRLTVT.